These 12 T cell receptor beta chains were all obtained from the same sample, sequenced in a study of Ad26.COV2.S vaccination and SARS-CoV-2 variants. As for treatment: 15 to 20 received Ad26.COV2.S at low or high dose, single or two shots; 5 received placebo; per-sample allocation not given. It was on day 63 after the first vaccine or placebo injection that samples were taken. The data were produced by immunoSEQ multiplex PCR, yet TCRdb's version contains in-frame clones alone and is incomplete. Among some 420,000 clones listed, roughly 90% were seen once. Sequences were derived from peripheral blood, sampled in a trial of Ad26.COV2.S vaccine versus placebo. Source of these receptors: a person between 18 and 65 years old who received the Ad26.COV2.S COVID-19 vaccine or a placebo.

V usage is TRBV20-1 and J usage is TRBJ1-2; 7 bases match TRBD1. The CDR3 has 11 residues. Germline-derived CDR1 and CDR2 are DFQATT and SNEGSKA (reference sequence). The ends lost 4 bases at V and 8 bases at J; junction bases unmatched: 4. The CDR3 nucleotides are TGCAGTGCTATCAGGGGGAACGGCTACACCTTC. This translates into CSAIRGNGYTF.

The rearrangement links TRBV25-1 to TRBJ1-5; a possible D gene is TRBD1 (6 bases). The CDR3 covers 12 residues. In germline, CDR1 is MGHDK, CDR2 SYGVNS. Trimming took 8 bases from V and 7 from J, leaving 12 bases between them. The CDR3 protein is CASDQGKQPQHF. DNA of the CDR3: TGTGCCAGCGACCAGGGGAAACAGCCCCAGCATTTT.

This clone was recorded only once. CDR3 in amino acids: CASSQPPRVSGANVLTF. The CDR3 DNA follows: TGTGCCAGCAGCCAGCCCCCGCGGGTCTCTGGGGCCAACGTCCTGACTTTC. V usage is TRBV3-1 (or the pseudogene TRBV3-2) and J usage is TRBJ2-6; D may be TRBD2 (5 bases). The CDR3 runs to 17 residues. Between the trimmed V and J ends, which lost 3 bases and 0 bases, there was a span of 12 bases. Germline values: CDR1 LGHDT, CDR2 YNNKEL (reference sequence).

CDR3 region: CAWQRENLYYGYTF. CDR3 coding DNA: TGTGCCTGGCAACGGGAGAACCTATACTATGGCTACACCTTC. The chain links TRBV30 to TRBJ1-2, with no clear D. In germline, CDR1 is GTSNPN, CDR2 SVGIG (reference sequence). The CDR3 extends over 14 amino acids. Trimming took 5 bases from V and 3 from J, leaving 16 bases between them. Based on the CDR3 plus reference TRBV30 and TRBJ1-2, the full variable domain is SQTIHQWPATLVQPVGSPLSLECTVEGTSNPNLYWYRQAAGRGLQLLFYSVGIGQISSEVPQNLSASRPQDRQFILSSKKLLLSDSGFYLCAWQRENLYYGYTFGSGTRLTVV.

This clone was counted a single time. The chain employs TRBV14 and TRBJ2-2, with D maybe TRBD1 (6 bases). Germline V CDR1 and CDR2: SGHDN, FVKESK. Trimming shortened V by 3 bases and J by 0 bases, and 8 bases separated the two germline ends. The CDR3 runs 15 residues. The CDR3 region is CASSQGTPNTGELFF. CDR3 nucleotide sequence: TGTGCCAGCAGCCAGGGGACACCGAACACCGGGGAGCTGTTTTTT.

The chain employs TRBV15 and TRBJ2-7, with TRBD1 matching over 7 bases. This CDR3 contains 11 residues. After removal of 8 bases from V and 3 bases from J, the junction contained 1 base not matched to a gene. Per germline, CDR1 LNHNV and CDR2 YYDKDF (reference sequence). CDR3: CATGDSYEQYF. CDR3 nucleotides: TGTGCCACCGGGGACAGCTACGAGCAGTACTTC.

This clone was seen more than once but under ten times. The genes are TRBV7-3 and TRBJ2-5; no firm D call. The germline V gene has CDR1 SGHTA and CDR2 FQGTGA. The germline V and J ends were trimmed by 0 bases and 0 bases, with 8 bases remaining between them. The CDR3 contains 15 residues. The CDR3 is CASSLTPTYQETQYF. The DNA of the CDR3 is TGTGCCAGCAGCTTAACGCCCACCTACCAAGAGACCCAGTACTTC. The full variable domain, completed using reference TRBV7-3 and TRBJ2-5, is GAGVSQTPSNKVTEKGKYVELRCDPISGHTALYWYRQSLGQGPEFLIYFQGTGAADDSGLPNDRFFAVRPEGSVSTLKIQRTERGDSAVYLCASSLTPTYQETQYFGPGTRLLVL.

The rearrangement links TRBV7-2 to TRBJ2-3; TRBD2 agrees at 10 bases. Germline V CDR1 and CDR2: SGHTA, FQGNSA. The CDR3 has 15 residues. V gave up 4 bases and J gave up 6 bases; unmatched junction bases: 7. CDR3 residues: CASSYERGGLDTQYF. The CDR3 DNA is TGTGCCAGCAGCTACGAGCGGGGGGGCCTTGATACGCAGTATTTT.

This sequence joins TRBV27 and TRBJ1-1; 7 nucleotides align to TRBD1. There are 15 residues in the CDR3. Germline values: CDR1 MNHEY, CDR2 SMNVEV (reference sequence). Unmatched junction bases numbered 6, after V lost 3 bases and J lost 2 bases. The chain's CDR3 is CASSFADRSNTEAFF. Here the CDR3 DNA reads TGTGCCAGCAGTTTCGCGGACAGGAGCAACACTGAAGCTTTCTTT.

V gene TRBV9 combines with J gene TRBJ1-3; D unclear. The V end lost 0 bases, the J end lost 8 bases, and 12 bases lay between the germline ends. The germline gives CDR1 SGDLS, CDR2 YYNGEE. CDR3 size: 14 residues. The CDR3 here is CASSVGEGWDTIYF. For the CDR3, the DNA is TGTGCCAGCAGCGTAGGGGAAGGGTGGGACACCATATATTTT.

This clone occurred once. The rearrangement joins TRBV19 to TRBJ1-5; D gene uncertain. Germline lookup yields CDR1 LNHDA and CDR2 SQIVND (reference sequence). V lost 1 base to trimming and J lost 6 bases, with 7 bases between them. This CDR3 has 13 amino acids. The DNA of the CDR3 is TGTGCCAGTAGTATAGTTGTTAGTCAGCCCCAGCATTTT. Amino acids: CASSIVVSQPQHF. Combining the CDR3 with reference TRBV19 and TRBJ1-5 gives the whole variable domain DGGITQSPKYLFRKEGQNVTLSCEQNLNHDAMYWYRQDPGQGLRLIYYSQIVNDFQKGDIAEGYSVSREKKESFPLTVTSAQKNPTAFYLCASSIVVSQPQHFGDGTRLSIL.

Remarks on this clone: Compared with germline, one end of the junction differs, possibly owing to a read error. The chain joins TRBV20-1 to TRBJ2-5; D may be TRBD1 (6 bases). This CDR3 comprises 12 residues. Looked up from germline, CDR1 is DFQATT and CDR2 is SNEGSKA (reference sequence). This chain's CDR3 is CSASSFGTPRDF. Written as DNA, the CDR3 is TGCAGTGCTAGTTCTTTTGGGACACCGCGGGACTTC.